This T cell receptor (beta chain) is from a study of Ad26.COV2.S vaccination and SARS-CoV-2 variants. Study context: Once or twice, 56 days apart, Ad26.COV2.S was delivered intramuscularly. Study-level results: Spike-specific TCR breadth was greater after Ad26.COV2.S than placebo.

The table lists this clone with a count of one. Its specificity is unknown. The treatment here: some 19 received Ad26.COV2.S at low or high dose, single or two shots; a few received placebo; per-sample allocation not given. Sample collection was performed on day 63 after the first vaccine or placebo injection. There are 15 residues in the CDR3. V lost 7 bases and J lost 0; bases outside the gene matches: 9. The germline V gene has CDR1 SGHRS and CDR2 YFSETQ. Here immunoSEQ multiplex PCR was the method, and the copy in TCRdb shows in-frame clones only, minus some. The data show just over 350,000 clones, 85% seen once.

The rearrangement joins TRBV5-1 to TRBJ2-5, with 7 bases lining up with TRBD2. The source material was peripheral blood, sampled in a trial of Ad26.COV2.S vaccine versus placebo. The receptor was derived from a person aged 18-60 years who received the Ad26.COV2.S COVID-19 vaccine or a placebo. The CDR3 loop reads CASRDLSGDQETQYF. The DNA of the CDR3 is TGCGCCAGCCGGGATTTAAGCGGGGACCAAGAGACCCAGTACTTC.